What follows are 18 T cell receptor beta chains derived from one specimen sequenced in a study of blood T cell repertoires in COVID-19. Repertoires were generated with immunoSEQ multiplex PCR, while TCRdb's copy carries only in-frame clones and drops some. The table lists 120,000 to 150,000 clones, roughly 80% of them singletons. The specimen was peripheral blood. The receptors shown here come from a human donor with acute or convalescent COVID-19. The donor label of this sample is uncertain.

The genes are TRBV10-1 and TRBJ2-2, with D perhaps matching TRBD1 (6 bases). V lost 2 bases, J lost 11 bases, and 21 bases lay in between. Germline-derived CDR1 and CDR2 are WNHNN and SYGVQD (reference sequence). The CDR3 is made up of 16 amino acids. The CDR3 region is CASSEPKGQRAPELFF. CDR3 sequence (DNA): TGCGCCAGCAGTGAGCCCAAAGGACAGAGAGCCCCTGAGCTGTTTTTT.

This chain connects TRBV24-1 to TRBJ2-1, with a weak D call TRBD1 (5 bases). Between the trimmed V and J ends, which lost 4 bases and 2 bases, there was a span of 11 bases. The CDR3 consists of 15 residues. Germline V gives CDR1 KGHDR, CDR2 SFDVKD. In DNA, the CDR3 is TGTGCCACCAGTGACGGCAGGGATACCTACAATGAGCAGTTCTTC. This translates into CATSDGRDTYNEQFF.

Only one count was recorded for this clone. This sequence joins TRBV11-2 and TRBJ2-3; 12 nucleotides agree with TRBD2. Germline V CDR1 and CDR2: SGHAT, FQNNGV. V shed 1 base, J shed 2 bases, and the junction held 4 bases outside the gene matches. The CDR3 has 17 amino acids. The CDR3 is CASSLGLAGAHTDTQYF. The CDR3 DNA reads TGTGCCAGCAGCTTAGGACTAGCGGGGGCCCACACAGATACGCAGTATTTT.

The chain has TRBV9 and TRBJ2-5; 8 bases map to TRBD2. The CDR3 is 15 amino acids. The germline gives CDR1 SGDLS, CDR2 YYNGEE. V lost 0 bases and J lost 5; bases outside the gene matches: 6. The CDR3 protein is CASSVDWGGGETQYF. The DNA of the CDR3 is TGTGCCAGCAGCGTAGACTGGGGCGGGGGGGAGACCCAGTACTTC.

CDR3 DNA sequence: TGTGCCAGCAGAAATATCCTTTCCGGGACAGGGAGGTTAGATAATTCACCCCTCCACTTT. This gives the protein CASRNILSGTGRLDNSPLHF. The V and J genes are TRBV27 and TRBJ1-6, with 9 positions matching TRBD1. The CDR3 covers 20 residues. The V segment lost 6 bases and the J segment 5 bases; nucleotides outside the gene matches: 20. Germline V CDR1 and CDR2: MNHEY, SMNVEV (reference sequence).

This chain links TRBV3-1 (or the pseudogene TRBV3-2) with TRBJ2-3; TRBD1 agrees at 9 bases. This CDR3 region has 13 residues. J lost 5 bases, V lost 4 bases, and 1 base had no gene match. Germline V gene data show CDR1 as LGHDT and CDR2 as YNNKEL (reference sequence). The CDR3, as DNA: TGTGCCAGCAGCCGACAGGGGGTAGATACGCAGTATTTT. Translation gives CASSRQGVDTQYF.

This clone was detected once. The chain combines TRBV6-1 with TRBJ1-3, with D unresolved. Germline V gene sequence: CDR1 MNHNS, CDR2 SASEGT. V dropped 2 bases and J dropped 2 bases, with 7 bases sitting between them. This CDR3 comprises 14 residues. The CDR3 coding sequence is TGTGCCAGCAGTGAATTTGGCACTGGAAACACCATATATTTT. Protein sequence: CASSEFGTGNTIYF.

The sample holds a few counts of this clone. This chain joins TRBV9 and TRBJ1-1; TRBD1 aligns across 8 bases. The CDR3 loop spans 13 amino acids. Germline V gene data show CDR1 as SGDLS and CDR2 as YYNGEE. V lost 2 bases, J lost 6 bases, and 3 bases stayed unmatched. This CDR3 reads CASSVLTGAEAFF. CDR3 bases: TGTGCCAGCAGCGTCTTGACAGGGGCTGAAGCTTTCTTT. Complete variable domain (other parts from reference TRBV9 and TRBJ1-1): DSGVTQTPKHLITATGQRVTLRCSPRSGDLSVYWYQQSLDQGLQFLIQYYNGEERAKGNILERFSAQQFPDLHSELNLSSLELGDSALYFCASSVLTGAEAFFGQGTRLTVV.

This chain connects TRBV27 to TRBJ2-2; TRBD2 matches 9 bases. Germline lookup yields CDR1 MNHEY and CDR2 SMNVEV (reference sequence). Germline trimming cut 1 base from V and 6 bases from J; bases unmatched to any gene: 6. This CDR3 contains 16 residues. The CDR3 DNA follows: TGTGCCAGCAGTTTATGGGGCGGGGGGGCCGCCGGGGAGCTGTTTTTT. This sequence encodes CASSLWGGGAAGELFF.

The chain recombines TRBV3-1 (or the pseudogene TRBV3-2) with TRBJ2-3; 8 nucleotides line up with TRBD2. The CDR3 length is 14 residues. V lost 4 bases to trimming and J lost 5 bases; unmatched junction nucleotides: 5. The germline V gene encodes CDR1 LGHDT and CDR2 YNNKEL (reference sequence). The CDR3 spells CASSPRLAQDTQYF. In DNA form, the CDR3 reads TGTGCCAGCAGCCCTAGACTAGCGCAAGATACGCAGTATTTT.

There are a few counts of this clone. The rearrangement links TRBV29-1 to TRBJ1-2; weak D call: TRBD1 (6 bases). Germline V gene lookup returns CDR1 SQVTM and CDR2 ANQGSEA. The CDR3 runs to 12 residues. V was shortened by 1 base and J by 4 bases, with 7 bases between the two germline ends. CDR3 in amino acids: CSVEARGYGYTF. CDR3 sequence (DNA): TGCAGCGTTGAAGCCAGGGGCTATGGCTACACCTTC.

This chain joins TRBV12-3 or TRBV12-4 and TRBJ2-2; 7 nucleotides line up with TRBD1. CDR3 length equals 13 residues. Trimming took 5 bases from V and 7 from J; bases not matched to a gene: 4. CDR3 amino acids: CASSLQGFGELFF. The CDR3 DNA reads TGTGCCAGCAGTCTACAGGGGTTCGGGGAGCTGTTTTTT.

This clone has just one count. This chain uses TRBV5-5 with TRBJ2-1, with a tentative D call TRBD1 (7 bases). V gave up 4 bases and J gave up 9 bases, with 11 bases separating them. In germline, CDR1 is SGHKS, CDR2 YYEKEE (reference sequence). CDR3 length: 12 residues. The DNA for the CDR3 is TGTGCCAGCAGCCATCAGGGGGGTGAGCAGTTCTTC. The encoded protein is CASSHQGGEQFF.

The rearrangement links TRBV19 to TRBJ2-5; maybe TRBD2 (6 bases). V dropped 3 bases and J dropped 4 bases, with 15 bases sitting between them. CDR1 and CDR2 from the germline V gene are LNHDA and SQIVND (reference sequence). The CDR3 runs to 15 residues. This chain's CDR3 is CASSMARGPTETQYF. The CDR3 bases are TGTGCCAGTAGTATGGCGCGGGGCCCCACAGAGACCCAGTACTTC. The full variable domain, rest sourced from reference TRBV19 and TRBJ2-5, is DGGITQSPKYLFRKEGQNVTLSCEQNLNHDAMYWYRQDPGQGLRLIYYSQIVNDFQKGDIAEGYSVSREKKESFPLTVTSAQKNPTAFYLCASSMARGPTETQYFGPGTRLLVL.

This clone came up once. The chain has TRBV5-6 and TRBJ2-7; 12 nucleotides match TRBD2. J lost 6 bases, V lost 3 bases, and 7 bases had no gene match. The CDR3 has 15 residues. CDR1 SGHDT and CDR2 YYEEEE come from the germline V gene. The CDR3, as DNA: TGTGCCAGCAGCTCGGGACTAGCGGGTAACTTCGAGCAGTACGTC. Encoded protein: CASSSGLAGNFEQYV.

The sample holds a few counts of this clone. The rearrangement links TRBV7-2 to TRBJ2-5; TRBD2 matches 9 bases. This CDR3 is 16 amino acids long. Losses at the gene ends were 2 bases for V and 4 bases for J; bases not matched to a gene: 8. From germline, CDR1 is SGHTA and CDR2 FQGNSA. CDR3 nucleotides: TGTGCCAGCAGCTTAAGGAGCGGGGGGCCCCGAGAGACCCAGTACTTC. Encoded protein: CASSLRSGGPRETQYF.

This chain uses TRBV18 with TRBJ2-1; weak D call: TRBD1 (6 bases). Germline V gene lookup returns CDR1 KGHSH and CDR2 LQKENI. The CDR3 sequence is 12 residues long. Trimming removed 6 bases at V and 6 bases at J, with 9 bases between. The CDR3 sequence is CASSGQLNEQFF. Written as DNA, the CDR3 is TGTGCCAGCTCGGGACAACTCAATGAGCAGTTCTTC.

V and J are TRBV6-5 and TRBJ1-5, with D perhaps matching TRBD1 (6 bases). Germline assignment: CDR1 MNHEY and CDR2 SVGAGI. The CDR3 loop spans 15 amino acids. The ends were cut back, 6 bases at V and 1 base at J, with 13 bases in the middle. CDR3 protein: CASSSGGLSNQPQHF. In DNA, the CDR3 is TGTGCCAGCAGCTCGGGGGGGCTAAGCAATCAGCCCCAGCATTTT.